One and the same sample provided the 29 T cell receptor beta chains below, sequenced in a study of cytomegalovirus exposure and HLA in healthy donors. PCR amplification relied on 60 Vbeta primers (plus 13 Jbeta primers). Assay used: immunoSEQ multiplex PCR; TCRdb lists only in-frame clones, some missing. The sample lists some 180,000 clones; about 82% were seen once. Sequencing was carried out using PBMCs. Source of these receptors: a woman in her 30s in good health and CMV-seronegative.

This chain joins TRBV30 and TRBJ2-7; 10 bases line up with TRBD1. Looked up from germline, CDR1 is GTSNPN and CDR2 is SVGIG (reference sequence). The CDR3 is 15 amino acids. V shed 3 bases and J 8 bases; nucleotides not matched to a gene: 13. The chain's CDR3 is CAWRPMRDRGWKQYF. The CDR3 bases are TGTGCCTGGAGGCCGATGAGGGACAGGGGCTGGAAGCAGTACTTC.

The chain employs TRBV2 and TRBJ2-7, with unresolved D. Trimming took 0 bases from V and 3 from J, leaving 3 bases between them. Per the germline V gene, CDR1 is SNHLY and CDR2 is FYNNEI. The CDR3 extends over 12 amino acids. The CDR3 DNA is TGTGCCAGCAGTGAAGCCTACTACGAGCAGTACTTC. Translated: CASSEAYYEQYF.

The CDR3 region is CASSLVFGQFRAEAFF. DNA of the CDR3: TGCGCCAGCAGCTTGGTCTTCGGACAGTTCCGCGCTGAAGCTTTCTTT. This chain links TRBV5-1 with TRBJ1-1, with a weak D call TRBD1 (6 bases). In germline, CDR1 is SGHRS, CDR2 YFSETQ. The CDR3 has 16 amino acids. With 0 bases removed from V and 6 bases from J, the gap between germline ends came to 18 bases.

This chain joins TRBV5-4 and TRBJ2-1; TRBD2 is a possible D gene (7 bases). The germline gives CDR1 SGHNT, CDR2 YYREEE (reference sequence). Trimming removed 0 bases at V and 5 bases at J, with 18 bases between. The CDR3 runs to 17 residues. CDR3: CASSLAAGRGVHNEQFF. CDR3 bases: TGTGCCAGCAGCTTGGCCGCGGGGAGGGGGGTCCACAATGAGCAGTTCTTC.

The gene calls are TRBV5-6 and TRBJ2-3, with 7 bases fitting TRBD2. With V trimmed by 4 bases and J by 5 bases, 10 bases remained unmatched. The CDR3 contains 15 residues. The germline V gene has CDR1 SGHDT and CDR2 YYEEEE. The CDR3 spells CASSAPARGEDTQYF. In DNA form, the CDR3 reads TGTGCCAGCAGCGCCCCCGCTCGGGGGGAAGATACGCAGTATTTT.

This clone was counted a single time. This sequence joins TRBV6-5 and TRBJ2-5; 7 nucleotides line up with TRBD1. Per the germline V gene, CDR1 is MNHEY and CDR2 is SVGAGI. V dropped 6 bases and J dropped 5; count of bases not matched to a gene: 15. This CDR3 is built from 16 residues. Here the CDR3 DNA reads TGTGCCAGCAGCTACAGACAGGGCGTTAATTGGGAGACCCAGTACTTC. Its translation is CASSYRQGVNWETQYF.

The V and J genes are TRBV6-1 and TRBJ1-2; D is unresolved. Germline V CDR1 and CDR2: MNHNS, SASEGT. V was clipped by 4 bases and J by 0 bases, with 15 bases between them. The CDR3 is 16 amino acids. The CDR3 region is CASSGLGAVANYGYTF. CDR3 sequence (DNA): TGTGCCAGCAGTGGCCTAGGAGCAGTAGCTAACTATGGCTACACCTTC.

CDR3 nucleotide sequence: TGTGCCAGCAGCTCCCGAGACGAGCAGTACTTC. It codes for CASSSRDEQYF. The rearrangement uses TRBV5-6 and TRBJ2-7; no clear D. V was trimmed by 3 bases and J by 5 bases, leaving 6 bases between them. The CDR3 is 11 amino acids. Germline lookup yields CDR1 SGHDT and CDR2 YYEEEE.

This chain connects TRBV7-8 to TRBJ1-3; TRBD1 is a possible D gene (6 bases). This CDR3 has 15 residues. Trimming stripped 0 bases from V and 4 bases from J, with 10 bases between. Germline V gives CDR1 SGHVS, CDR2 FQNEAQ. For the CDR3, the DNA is TGTGCCAGCAGCTTAGCGGCGGGGGCCGGAAACACCATATATTTT. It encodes CASSLAAGAGNTIYF.

CDR3 nucleotide sequence: TGCGCCAGCGCCCGGACTAGCGGGGAAAAAAATGAGCAGTTCTTC. Translation gives CASARTSGEKNEQFF. The V and J genes are TRBV5-1 and TRBJ2-1, with 12 bases identical to TRBD2. The germline gives CDR1 SGHRS, CDR2 YFSETQ. The CDR3 contains 15 residues. V lost 7 bases, J lost 7 bases, and 9 bases stayed unmatched.

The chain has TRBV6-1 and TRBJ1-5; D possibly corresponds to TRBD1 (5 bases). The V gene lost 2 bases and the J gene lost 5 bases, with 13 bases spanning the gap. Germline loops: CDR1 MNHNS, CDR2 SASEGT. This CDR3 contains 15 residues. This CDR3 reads CASSETQGGDQPQHF. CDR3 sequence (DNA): TGTGCCAGCAGTGAAACGCAGGGTGGAGATCAGCCCCAGCATTTT.

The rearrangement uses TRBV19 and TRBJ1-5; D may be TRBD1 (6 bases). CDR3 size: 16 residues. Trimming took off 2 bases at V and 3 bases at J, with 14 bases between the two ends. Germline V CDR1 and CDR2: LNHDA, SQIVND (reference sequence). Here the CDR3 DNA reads TGTGCCAGTAGTATAAGGGGGGGAGTCCCCAATCAGCCCCAGCATTTT. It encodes CASSIRGGVPNQPQHF.

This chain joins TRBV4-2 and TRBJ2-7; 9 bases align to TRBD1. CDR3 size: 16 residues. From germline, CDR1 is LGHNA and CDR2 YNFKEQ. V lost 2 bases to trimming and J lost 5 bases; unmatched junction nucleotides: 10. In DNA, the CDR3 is TGTGCCAGCAGCCAACGCGCCCGGACAGGGGTTGACGAGCAGTACTTC. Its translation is CASSQRARTGVDEQYF.

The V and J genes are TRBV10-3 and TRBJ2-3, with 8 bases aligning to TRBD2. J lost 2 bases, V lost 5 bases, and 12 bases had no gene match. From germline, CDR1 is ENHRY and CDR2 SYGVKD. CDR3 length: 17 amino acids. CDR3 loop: CAISRREGSSTTDTQYF. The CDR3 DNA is TGTGCCATCAGTCGACGGGAGGGGTCTAGTACCACAGATACGCAGTATTTT.

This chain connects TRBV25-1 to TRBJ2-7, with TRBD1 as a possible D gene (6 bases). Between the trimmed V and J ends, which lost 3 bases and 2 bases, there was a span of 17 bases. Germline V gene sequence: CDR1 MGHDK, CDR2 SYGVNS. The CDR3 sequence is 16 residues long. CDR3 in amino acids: CASSDARGANPYEQYF. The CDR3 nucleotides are TGTGCCAGCAGTGATGCCAGGGGCGCAAACCCCTACGAGCAGTACTTC.

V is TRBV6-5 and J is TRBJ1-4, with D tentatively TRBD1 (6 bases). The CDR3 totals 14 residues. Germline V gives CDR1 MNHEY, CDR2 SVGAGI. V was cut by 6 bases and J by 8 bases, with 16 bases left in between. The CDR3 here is CASRSDRKGEKLFF. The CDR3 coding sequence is TGTGCCAGCAGGTCCGACAGGAAGGGAGAAAAACTGTTTTTT.

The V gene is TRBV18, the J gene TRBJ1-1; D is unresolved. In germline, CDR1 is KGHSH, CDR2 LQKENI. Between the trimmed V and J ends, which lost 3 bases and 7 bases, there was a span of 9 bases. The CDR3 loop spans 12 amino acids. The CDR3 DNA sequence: TGTGCCAGCTCACCTGCGGGGATTGAAGCTTTCTTT. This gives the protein CASSPAGIEAFF.

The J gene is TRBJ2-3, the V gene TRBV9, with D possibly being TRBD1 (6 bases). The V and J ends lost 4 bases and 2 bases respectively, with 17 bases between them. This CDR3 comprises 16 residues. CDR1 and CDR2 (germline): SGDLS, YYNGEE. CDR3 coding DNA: TGTGCCAGCAGCAGGGGGAGCCGCATTTCCACAGATACGCAGTATTTT. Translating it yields CASSRGSRISTDTQYF.

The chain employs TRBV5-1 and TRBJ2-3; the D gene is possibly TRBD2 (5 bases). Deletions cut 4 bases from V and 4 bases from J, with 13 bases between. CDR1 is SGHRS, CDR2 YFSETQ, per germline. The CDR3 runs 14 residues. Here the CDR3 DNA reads TGCGCCAGCAGCAAAACGAGGGCTTCAGATACGCAGTATTTT. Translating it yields CASSKTRASDTQYF.

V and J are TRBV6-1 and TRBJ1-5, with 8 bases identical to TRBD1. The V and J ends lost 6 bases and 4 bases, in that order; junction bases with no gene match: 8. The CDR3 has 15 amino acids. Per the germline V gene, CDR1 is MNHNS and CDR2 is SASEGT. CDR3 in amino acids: CASSQGAGGNQPQHF. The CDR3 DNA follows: TGTGCCAGCAGCCAGGGGGCCGGGGGGAATCAGCCCCAGCATTTT.

CDR3 region: CASSLVVRNTEAFF. CDR3 DNA sequence: TGTGCCAGCAGCTTAGTGGTGAGGAACACTGAAGCTTTCTTT. This chain links TRBV7-2 with TRBJ1-1, with unresolved D. The ends were cut back, 1 base at V and 1 base at J, with 7 bases in the middle. Germline V CDR1 and CDR2: SGHTA, FQGNSA. This CDR3 comprises 14 residues.

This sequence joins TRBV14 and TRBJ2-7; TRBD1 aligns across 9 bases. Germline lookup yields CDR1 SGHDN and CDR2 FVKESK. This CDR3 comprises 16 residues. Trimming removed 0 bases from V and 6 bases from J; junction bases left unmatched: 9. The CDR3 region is CASSQESRTGVIEQYF. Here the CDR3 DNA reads TGTGCCAGCAGCCAAGAGTCGCGGACAGGGGTTATCGAGCAGTACTTC.

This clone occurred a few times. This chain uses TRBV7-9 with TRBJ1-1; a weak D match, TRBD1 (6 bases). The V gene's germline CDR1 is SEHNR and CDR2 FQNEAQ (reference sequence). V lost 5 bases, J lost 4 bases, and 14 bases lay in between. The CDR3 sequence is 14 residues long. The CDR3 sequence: CASSEHRDGTEAFF. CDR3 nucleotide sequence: TGTGCCAGCAGCGAACACAGGGACGGCACTGAAGCTTTCTTT.

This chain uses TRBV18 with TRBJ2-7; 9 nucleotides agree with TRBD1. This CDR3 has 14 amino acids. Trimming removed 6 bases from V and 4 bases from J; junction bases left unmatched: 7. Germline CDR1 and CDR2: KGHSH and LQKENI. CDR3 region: CASSPTGGSYEQYF. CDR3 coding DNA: TGTGCCAGCTCCCCGACAGGGGGATCTTACGAGCAGTACTTC.

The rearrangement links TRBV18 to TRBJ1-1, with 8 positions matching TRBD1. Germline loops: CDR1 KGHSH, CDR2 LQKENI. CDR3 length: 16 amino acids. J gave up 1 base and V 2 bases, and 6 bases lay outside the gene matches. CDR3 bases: TGTGCCAGCTCACCATGGACAGGGTTTGGGAACACTGAAGCTTTCTTT. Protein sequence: CASSPWTGFGNTEAFF.

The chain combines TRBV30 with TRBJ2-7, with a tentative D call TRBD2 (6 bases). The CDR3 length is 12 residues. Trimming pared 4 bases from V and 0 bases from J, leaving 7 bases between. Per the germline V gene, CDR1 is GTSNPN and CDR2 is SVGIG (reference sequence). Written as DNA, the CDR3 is TGTGCCTGGAAGGACTACTCCTACGAGCAGTACTTC. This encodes CAWKDYSYEQYF. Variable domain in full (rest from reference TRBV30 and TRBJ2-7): SQTIHQWPATLVQPVGSPLSLECTVEGTSNPNLYWYRQAAGRGLQLLFYSVGIGQISSEVPQNLSASRPQDRQFILSSKKLLLSDSGFYLCAWKDYSYEQYFGPGTRLTVT.

As DNA, the CDR3 is TGTGCCAGCAGCTCCCGAGGGATCGCAACTAATGAAAAACTGTTTTTT. Amino acid sequence: CASSSRGIATNEKLFF. The chain uses TRBV5-6 and TRBJ1-4; no clear D. The CDR3 is 16 residues long. V was clipped by 3 bases and J by 0 bases, with 12 bases between them. Germline V gene sequence: CDR1 SGHDT, CDR2 YYEEEE.

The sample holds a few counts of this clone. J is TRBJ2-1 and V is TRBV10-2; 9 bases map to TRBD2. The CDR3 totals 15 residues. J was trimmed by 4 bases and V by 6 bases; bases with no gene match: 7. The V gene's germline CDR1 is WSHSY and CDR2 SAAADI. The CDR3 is CASRRRGGRYNEQFF. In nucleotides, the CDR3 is TGCGCCAGCAGAAGGCGGGGGGGCCGGTACAATGAGCAGTTCTTC.

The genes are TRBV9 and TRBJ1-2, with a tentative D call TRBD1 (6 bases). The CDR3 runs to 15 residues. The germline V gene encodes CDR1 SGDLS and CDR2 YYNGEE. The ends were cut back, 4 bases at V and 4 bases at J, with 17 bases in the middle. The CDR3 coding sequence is TGTGCCAGCAGCCTGGGGGGGGGCGCCGGCTATGGCTACACCTTC. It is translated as CASSLGGGAGYGYTF.